Listed below are T cell receptor beta chains from one sample, sequenced in a study of shared clonotypes between healthy human individuals. Assay: immunoSEQ multiplex PCR; the TCRdb copy retains only in-frame clones and omits some. The data show a few hundred thousand clones, with almost 97% seen just once and approximately 0.057% held by the top ten. Sample: naive CD4+ T cells sorted from blood. Receptor source: a young woman in good health. The CDR3 runs from the conserved cysteine through the conserved F or W. The order of the fields is CDR3 protein, CDR3 DNA, clone size, V gene, D gene, J gene. D genes are given only for firm matches. Size tells how often a clone was seen (once, few, many) or the class of an expanded clone, and some rows leave it out.

CASSPYTGWGDTEAFF | TGTGCCAGCAGCCCGTATACAGGGTGGGGGGACACTGAAGCTTTCTTT | . | TRBV5-6 | . | TRBJ1-1
CASSPLAGSSYEQYF | TGCGCCAGCAGCCCCCTAGCGGGGAGCTCCTACGAGCAGTACTTC | . | TRBV5-1 | TRBD2 | TRBJ2-7
CASSQITRNTEAFF | TGTGCCAGCAGCCAAATAACCCGAAACACTGAAGCTTTCTTT | . | TRBV14 | . | TRBJ1-1
CASSSLIATESTDTQYF | TGTGCCAGCAGCTCCCTAATCGCTACAGAAAGCACAGATACGCAGTATTTT | . | TRBV28 | . | TRBJ2-3
CASSQEGGTGFRGYTF | TGCGCCAGCAGCCAAGAAGGCGGGACAGGGTTTCGTGGCTACACCTTC | . | TRBV4-1 | TRBD1 | TRBJ1-2
CASSVGQGPANEKLFF | TGTGCCAGCAGCGTAGGACAGGGCCCAGCTAATGAAAAACTGTTTTTT | . | TRBV9 | TRBD1 | TRBJ1-4
CASSQALRADTQYF | TGCGCCAGCAGCCAAGCGTTACGAGCGGATACGCAGTATTTT | . | TRBV4-1 | . | TRBJ2-3
CASSGQLATNEKLFF | TGTGCCAGCAGTGGGCAGCTAGCAACTAATGAAAAACTGTTTTTT | . | TRBV2 | . | TRBJ1-4
CASSHGTSTETQYF | TGTGCCAGCAGTCATGGGACTAGCACGGAGACCCAGTACTTC | . | TRBV2 | TRBD2 | TRBJ2-5
CASSYRTGETEAFF | TGTGCCAGCAGTTACCGCACAGGGGAGACTGAAGCTTTCTTT | . | TRBV6-6 | TRBD1 | TRBJ1-1
CASSLATRSYEQYF | TGCGCCAGCAGCTTGGCCACACGGAGCTACGAGCAGTACTTC | . | TRBV5-1 | . | TRBJ2-7
CASSRPIAEGDIQYF | TGCGCCAGCAGCCGACCCATAGCGGAGGGAGACATTCAGTACTTC | . | TRBV4-1 | . | TRBJ2-4
CASSLEGEETQYF | TGTGCCAGCAGCTTAGAAGGGGAAGAGACCCAGTACTTC | . | TRBV11-3 | . | TRBJ2-5
CASSFRTGAGTGELFF | TGTGCCAGCAGTTTCAGGACAGGGGCGGGCACCGGGGAGCTGTTTTTT | once | TRBV27 | TRBD1 | TRBJ2-2
CASSYSARGLYGYTF | TGTGCCAGCAGTTACTCGGCCAGGGGGCTCTATGGCTACACCTTC | . | TRBV6-5 | TRBD1 | TRBJ1-2
CASSDPGWRNQPQHF | TGTGCCAGCAGTGACCCCGGGTGGCGCAATCAGCCCCAGCATTTT | . | TRBV2 | . | TRBJ1-5
CASRRQTSGSLGYTF | TGTGCCAGTAGACGACAGACCAGTGGGTCTCTTGGCTACACCTTC | . | TRBV19 | . | TRBJ1-2
CASSRHGRSNTEAFF | TGTGCCAGTAGTAGACATGGGCGGTCGAACACTGAAGCTTTCTTT | once | TRBV19 | . | TRBJ1-1
CASSLWPYNEQFF | TGTGCCAGCAGCTTATGGCCCTACAATGAGCAGTTCTTC | . | TRBV7-8 | . | TRBJ2-1
CASKNSGSTYNEQFF | TGTGCCAGTAAAAATAGCGGGAGTACCTACAATGAGCAGTTCTTC | . | TRBV19 | TRBD2 | TRBJ2-1